This TCR beta chain was captured in a study of T-cell memory formation after mild COVID-19. Study information: Largely, TCR clusters stayed within a single donor. The study's findings and limits: The study detected some responding clones in pre-infection memory, suggesting cross-reactive memory joined. CM and EM subsets held most contracting CD4+ clones; EMRA held CD8+ ones.

5'RACE with constant-segment primers yielded barcoded, UMI-tagged TCR alpha and TCR beta cDNA libraries. Using its own MiXCR run on the 5' RACE reads, TCRdb lists one record per CDR3 protein. The sample has roughly 100,000 distinct CDR3 sequences; 12% are singletons. Comments on this clonotype: Its cognate antigen is unknown.

The germline V and J ends were trimmed by 5 bases and 1 base, with 12 bases remaining between them. The CDR3 covers 14 residues. Germline CDR1 is SEHNR and CDR2 is FQNEAQ (reference sequence). The sample was PBMCs or a T cell subset sorted from them (not recorded which). The receptor was derived from an adult woman who had mild COVID-19 (a few samples of this study predate the infection). Cell type and time point are not known. The chain carries TRBV7-9 and TRBJ2-7; D gene unclear. The CDR3, as DNA: TGTGCCAGCAGCCCGAGTGGCAGATCCTACGAGCAGTACTTC. Protein sequence: CASSPSGRSYEQYF.